What follows describes a single T cell receptor (beta chain). Its target antigen remains unknown. No much larger clone exists at a distance of one base, and base qualities are not known. These data come from a study of OX40 agonist ivuxolimab in advanced cancers. Study-level background: Ivuxolimab, which targeted the costimulatory receptor OX40 (CD134), was an agonistic, fully human IgG2 monoclonal antibody. Intravenous ivuxolimab was administered to patients every 2 weeks at six dose levels: 0.01, 0.1, 0.3, 1.5, 3 and 10 mg/kg. Among the roughly 50 dose-escalation patients, roughly 20 had hepatocellular carcinoma, some 15 melanoma, 9 renal cell carcinoma and 9 head and neck cancer. In the dose-escalation cohort, 82.7% of patients were male, and the mean age was roughly 60 years, with a range of about 23 to 80. Patients were allowed to have had prior anti-PD-1, anti-PD-L1 or anti-CTLA-4 therapy, and about 40% of the dose-escalation patients had been treated with checkpoint inhibitors. Three dose-escalation patients achieved partial responses, one with hepatocellular carcinoma and two with cutaneous melanoma. Peripheral TCRbeta sequencing aimed to test whether ivuxolimab altered TCR sequence diversity and caused clonal T-cell expansion. The paper reports the monotherapy dose-escalation portion (N of about 54 patients) of the phase I ivuxolimab trial. Study-level results and caveats: The antigen specificity of the peripheral T cells that underwent clonal expansion was not determined. Low levels of normalized T-cell clonal expansion were also seen in some patients who did not respond. Clonal expansion of both CD4+ and CD8+ blood T cells was observed from baseline to week 6 at doses 0.1 to 3.0 mg/kg. After ivuxolimab, CD8+ T cells had more expanded clones than CD4+ T cells on average. In the 0.1-3.0 mg/kg groups, partial responders had among the lowest normalized peripheral clonal expansion, particularly in CD8+ T cells.

The CDR3 spans 12 residues, from the cysteine through the phenylalanine. Only CDR3 DNA is held: 36 bases, read in frame from base 1. CDR1 and CDR2, looked up from the germline V gene (reference sequence), are LNHDA and SQIVND. Trimming removed 10 bases from V and 5 bases from J, leaving 11 bases between the germline ends. For sequencing of the TCRbeta CDR3 region, genomic DNA was extracted from the sorted cells. The immunoSEQ Assay was used to sequence the TCRbeta CDR3 regions. The clones in this table, taken by TCRdb from immuneACCESS, are in-frame only. Not every clone is retained; where verified, under half of the shortfall comes from an unresolved V gene, and the cause of the rest is unknown. The sample includes over 30,000 clones, with approximately 90% observed a single time. In total, the top ten clones hold more than 35% of the sample. Patients with autoimmune disease history or receiving systemic immunosuppression were excluded from the trial. In every dose cohort, peripheral blood was drawn for TCR sequencing at baseline, cycle 4 day 1, and cycle 7 day 1. The samples were drawn from a first-in-human, open-label, multicenter phase I dose-escalation trial of ivuxolimab. Adults with locally advanced or metastatic melanoma, renal cell carcinoma, hepatocellular carcinoma or head and neck squamous cell carcinoma were enrolled in the trial. Before TCR sequencing, CD4+ and CD8+ T cells were separately sorted from peripheral blood.

This sequence was found in an adult with an advanced solid tumor such as melanoma, head and neck, liver or kidney cancer. The input for sequencing was CD4+ or CD8+ T cells sorted from blood, taken in a trial of the OX40 agonist ivuxolimab. The chain couples TRBV19 to TRBJ2-2; the D gene assignment is ambiguous. The CDR3 amino acid sequence is: CATHPGTGELFF. The nucleotides read TGTGCCACCCACCCCGGGACCGGGGAGCTGTTTTTT.